Following are 24 T cell receptor beta chains from one sample sequenced in a study of blood T cells in healthy people across ages (dated by TCRdb to between 2014 and 2017). Libraries came from 5' RACE. Sequencing was performed on an Illumina HiSeq 2500. A second PCR of about 7 to 12 cycles was performed with a sample-barcoded 5' primer and a J-beta primer mix. Using fastp at Q25 and MiXCR, TCRdb reprocessed the public reads and kept productive beta chains. Merged by CDR3 protein, the rows form single entries marked with the most common genes and DNA. The sample has around 620,000 distinct CDR3 sequences on record, roughly 28% of them singletons. The top ten hold around 18% of the sample. The sample taken for sequencing was blood. These receptors were obtained from a woman aged 65 to 85 in good health.

This clonotype was counted between two and nine times. The V call is TRBV3-1, the J call TRBJ1-2; unclear D gene. CDR1 and CDR2 from the germline V gene are LGHDT and YNNKEL (reference sequence). The CDR3 runs 13 residues. Trimming pared 2 bases from V and 3 bases from J, leaving 7 bases between. The CDR3 DNA is TGTGCCAGCAGCCAAAGGAAGGACTATGGCTACACCTTC. Amino acids: CASSQRKDYGYTF.

V is TRBV11-2 and J is TRBJ2-3; 10 bases line up with TRBD2. The CDR3 has 17 amino acids. The junction had 11 bases not matched to a gene; V was cut back by 2 bases and J by 6 bases. Germline-derived CDR1 and CDR2 are SGHAT and FQNNGV. The chain's CDR3 is CASSLILSGGASDTQYF. CDR3 nucleotide sequence: TGTGCCAGCAGCTTAATCTTAAGCGGGGGGGCTTCGGATACGCAGTATTTT.

This clonotype has a handful of counts. The chain is built from TRBV15 and TRBJ1-6; D gene unclear. Trimming pared 3 bases from V and 4 bases from J, leaving 4 bases between. The CDR3 covers 13 residues. Germline V gives CDR1 LNHNV, CDR2 YYDKDF (reference sequence). CDR3 sequence reads: CATSRDYNSPLHF. CDR3 bases: TGTGCCACCAGCAGGGATTATAATTCACCCCTCCACTTT.

The V and J genes are TRBV5-4 and TRBJ1-1; D gene unclear. The ends were cut back, 0 bases at V and 4 bases at J, with 10 bases in the middle. In germline, CDR1 is SGHNT, CDR2 YYREEE (reference sequence). The CDR3 loop spans 14 amino acids. The CDR3, as DNA: TGTGCCAGCAGCTTGGGACCAAAAGGCACTGAAGCTTTCTTT. This codes for CASSLGPKGTEAFF.

This clonotype was recorded a few times. This chain connects TRBV7-2 to TRBJ2-7; 7 bases line up with TRBD2. The DNA end favors TRBJ2-5, so the J call may be wrong. The CDR3 runs to 15 residues. Germline assignment: CDR1 SGHTA and CDR2 FQGNSA. In DNA, the CDR3 is TGTGCCAGCAGCTTTCAGCGGGGTGATAGGGAGACCCAGTACTTC. Translated, it gives CASSFQRGDRETQYF.

This clonotype was seen more than once but under ten times. The chain is built from TRBV20-1 and TRBJ2-5, with D perhaps assigned TRBD1 or TRBD2 (6 bases each). V was cut by 7 bases and J by 5 bases, with 17 bases left in between. This CDR3 comprises 13 residues. Germline CDR1 and CDR2: DFQATT and SNEGSKA (reference sequence). CDR3 sequence reads: CSGKVGGFETQYF. In DNA form, the CDR3 reads TGCAGTGGAAAAGTAGGGGGGTTTGAGACCCAGTACTTC.

In the case of this clonotype: A clone one base away is much larger, so this may be a read error. Likely a read error: the CDR3 ends without its conserved phenylalanine or tryptophan. The chain links TRBV2 to TRBJ2-1, with 7 bases aligning to TRBD2. V was clipped by 7 bases and J by 4 bases; unmatched bases: 7. Germline CDR1 and CDR2: SNHLY and FYNNEI. The CDR3 sequence is 14 residues long. DNA of the CDR3: TGTGCCAGCAAGGCTAGCGGTGATTACAATGAGCAGTTCATC. Translated: CASKASGDYNEQFI.

This clonotype has more than one count but fewer than ten. The gene calls are TRBV5-1 and TRBJ2-3, with D possibly TRBD2 on 7 matching bases. The CDR3 has 15 residues. V was trimmed by 1 base and J by 5 bases, leaving 14 bases between them. Per the germline V gene, CDR1 is SGHRS and CDR2 is YFSETQ. CDR3 residues: CASSLLGGQGDTQYF. The CDR3 nucleotides read TGCGCCAGCAGCTTGTTGGGGGGGCAGGGAGATACGCAGTATTTT. The variable domain in full, with the rest retrieved from reference TRBV5-1 and TRBJ2-3, is KAGVTQTPRYLIKTRGQQVTLSCSPISGHRSVSWYQQTPGQGLQFLFEYFSETQRNKGNFPGRFSGRQFSNSRSEMNVSTLELGDSALYLCASSLLGGQGDTQYFGPGTRLTVL.

A few counts support this clonotype. V usage is TRBV12-5 and J usage is TRBJ2-5; D might be TRBD1 (7 bases). The end of the DNA is better explained by TRBJ2-1, so the J call may be wrong. The germline V gene has CDR1 LGHNT and CDR2 FRNRAP. The CDR3 is 14 amino acids. CDR3 residues: CASGFSRGDNEQFF. The CDR3 region has the DNA TGTGCTAGTGGTTTTAGCAGGGGGGACAATGAGCAGTTCTTC.

V usage is TRBV5-1 and J usage is TRBJ1-1, with 8 nucleotides matching TRBD1. The J segment lost 7 bases and the V segment lost 3 bases, leaving 5 bases of the junction unmatched. Germline CDR1 and CDR2: SGHRS and YFSETQ. This CDR3 contains 13 residues. The CDR3 nucleotides are TGCGCCAGCAGCTCGACAGGGGATGGTGAAGCTTTCTTT. The encoded protein is CASSSTGDGEAFF.

V and J are TRBV9 and TRBJ2-2; D not certain. Germline assignment: CDR1 SGDLS and CDR2 YYNGEE. V was clipped by 3 bases and J by 4 bases, with 7 bases between them. The length of the CDR3 is 13 residues. This CDR3 reads CASSGIGTGELFF. The CDR3 DNA reads as TGTGCCAGCAGCGGAATAGGCACCGGGGAGCTGTTTTTT.

The chain is built from TRBV6-6 and TRBJ2-1; the D gene is possibly TRBD2 (6 bases). The CDR3 extends over 15 amino acids. In germline, CDR1 is MNHNY, CDR2 SVGAGI (reference sequence). V lost 5 bases, J lost 2 bases, and 13 bases lay in between. The CDR3 is CASSLASFAYNEQFF. The CDR3 DNA sequence: TGTGCCAGCAGTCTAGCGTCCTTCGCCTACAATGAGCAGTTCTTC.

This clonotype was observed a few times. The CDR3 protein is CATGTAGANVLTF. Written as DNA, the CDR3 is TGTGCCACCGGTACGGCTGGGGCCAACGTCCTGACTTTC. The chain couples TRBV24-1 to TRBJ2-6, with D hard to call. Per germline, CDR1 KGHDR and CDR2 SFDVKD. The germline V and J ends were trimmed by 9 bases and 2 bases, with 7 bases remaining between them. This CDR3 is built from 13 residues.

This clonotype was found many times. The chain recombines TRBV20-1 with TRBJ2-5, with TRBD2 identical over 10 bases. With 5 bases clipped from V and 5 bases from J, the junction kept 11 bases outside the gene matches. Germline CDR1 DFQATT, CDR2 SNEGSKA (reference sequence). The CDR3 totals 15 residues. The CDR3: CSAPAGGGASETQYF. Here the CDR3 DNA reads TGCAGTGCTCCAGCGGGGGGGGGTGCGAGTGAGACCCAGTACTTC.

The chain joins TRBV14 to TRBJ1-2; D remains ambiguous. CDR3 length equals 13 residues. Trimming removed 0 bases at V and 8 bases at J, with 10 bases between. Germline lookup yields CDR1 SGHDN and CDR2 FVKESK. CDR3 residues: CASSQDLNVGYTF. For the CDR3, the DNA is TGTGCCAGCAGCCAAGATCTGAATGTGGGCTACACCTTC.

This clonotype was detected a few times. The rearrangement joins TRBV11-2 to TRBJ1-1; D perhaps matches TRBD1 (5 bases). The CDR3 sequence is 14 residues long. Germline CDR1 is SGHAT and CDR2 is FQNNGV. With 4 bases removed from V and 11 bases from J, the gap between germline ends came to 20 bases. In DNA form, the CDR3 reads TGTGCCAGCAGCTCAACCATCTCAGGGCGTGGGGCTTTCTTT. Amino acids: CASSSTISGRGAFF.

V gene TRBV7-9 combines with J gene TRBJ1-2, with 7 bases that match TRBD1. Germline V gene lookup returns CDR1 SEHNR and CDR2 FQNEAQ (reference sequence). The CDR3 is 15 amino acids. The ends lost 1 base at V and 0 bases at J; junction bases unmatched: 2. In nucleotides, the CDR3 is TGTGCCAGCAGCTTAGACGACAGGGCTAACTATGGCTACACCTTC. Protein product: CASSLDDRANYGYTF.

In its sample, this clonotype was seen a few times. The chain joins TRBV6-6 to TRBJ1-2, with 7 bases fitting TRBD1. The CDR3 has 14 amino acids. Germline V gene data show CDR1 as MNHNY and CDR2 as SVGAGI (reference sequence). V was pared by 5 bases and J by 6 bases, with 9 bases of the junction left unmatched. The DNA of the CDR3 is TGTGCCAGCAGTCAAACAACAGGGGCGGATGGCTACACCTTC. Translation gives CASSQTTGADGYTF.

The chain joins TRBV15 to TRBJ2-2; a weak D match, TRBD1 (5 bases). CDR1 and CDR2 (germline): LNHNV, YYDKDF (reference sequence). V was clipped by 5 bases and J by 5 bases, with 15 bases between them. This CDR3 region has 15 residues. The CDR3 sequence: CATSPRQGSTGELFF. DNA for the CDR3: TGTGCCACCAGCCCGCGGCAGGGTTCAACCGGGGAGCTGTTTTTT. The full variable domain, rest sourced from reference TRBV15 and TRBJ2-2, is DAMVIQNPRYQVTQFGKPVTLSCSQTLNHNVMYWYQQKSSQAPKLLFHYYDKDFNNEADTPDNFQSRRPNTSFCFLDIRSPGLGDTAMYLCATSPRQGSTGELFFGEGSRLTVL.

The chain joins TRBV20-1 to TRBJ1-1, with D possibly being TRBD1 (5 bases). This CDR3 has 14 amino acids. Germline CDR1 and CDR2: DFQATT and SNEGSKA (reference sequence). Trimming pared 5 bases from V and 4 bases from J, leaving 17 bases between. CDR3: CSARSRLTGTEAFF. The CDR3 coding sequence is TGCAGTGCTCGATCCCGTTTAACAGGCACTGAAGCTTTCTTT.

The rearrangement uses TRBV30 and TRBJ1-2; the D gene is possibly TRBD1 (5 bases). Trimming pared 3 bases from V and 5 bases from J, leaving 13 bases between. CDR1 is GTSNPN, CDR2 SVGIG, per germline (reference sequence). This CDR3 is 13 amino acids long. CDR3 nucleotide sequence: TGTGCCTGGAGCCTGGGGGGAAGGTATGGCTACACCTTC. Translating it yields CAWSLGGRYGYTF.

The chain carries TRBV6-5 and TRBJ2-4; TRBD1 or TRBD2 may be the D gene (5 bases each). The ends were cut back, 0 bases at V and 0 bases at J, with 12 bases in the middle. Looked up from germline, CDR1 is MNHEY and CDR2 is SVGAGI. The CDR3 length is 17 residues. CDR3 nucleotide sequence: TGTGCCAGCAGTTACTCGGGGGTTTCGGTAGCCAAAAACATTCAGTACTTC. Translating gives CASSYSGVSVAKNIQYF.

This clonotype was seen a few times. CDR3 nucleotide sequence: TGTGCCAGCAGCCATGTCAGGGCTGTGGATGAAGCTTTCTTT. This encodes CASSHVRAVDEAFF. The J gene is TRBJ1-1, the V gene TRBV3-1; a weak D match, TRBD1 (5 bases). V lost 3 bases, J lost 7 bases, and 15 bases lay in between. Germline assignment: CDR1 LGHDT and CDR2 YNNKEL (reference sequence). The CDR3 spans 14 residues.

Only a few counts were recorded for this clonotype. The chain carries TRBV19 and TRBJ1-5, with a weak D call TRBD1 (6 bases). V was clipped by 1 base and J by 4 bases, with 11 bases between them. Germline assignment: CDR1 LNHDA and CDR2 SQIVND (reference sequence). The CDR3 consists of 15 residues. The CDR3 sequence: CASSIGHTGNQPQHF. CDR3 sequence (DNA): TGTGCCAGTAGTATAGGCCACACAGGGAATCAGCCCCAGCATTTT.